This T cell receptor beta chain is from a study of blood T cell repertoires in COVID-19. At the level of the study: Sites across the United States, Italy and Spain contributed samples from acute and convalescent COVID-19. From T cells, B-cell-depleted T cells, or PBMCs came the material, which was cDNA or gDNA.

This CDR3 contains 9 residues. Per the original data handling: The assay estimated nucleated cells by amplifying reference gene primers. Clones were sequenced by immunoSEQ multiplex PCR, and TCRdb holds only the in-frame ones, with some missing. V and J calls and clone size are those listed in that table; D and trimming were worked out from the DNA. The table lists about 110,000 clones, around 86% of them singletons. Sample: peripheral blood. The rearrangement uses TRBV21-1 and TRBJ1-2; the table's D call of TRBD1 was not tested on the DNA. TRBV21-1 is described as a pseudogene. The TCR was taken from a woman aged 70 to 79 with acute or convalescent COVID-19. The CDR3 is CMGSYGYTF. In DNA, the CDR3 is TGTATGGGCAGCTATGGCTACACCTTC.